These 31 T cell receptor beta chains originate from one sample sequenced in a study of blood T cells in healthy people across ages. Primed by a sample-barcoded 5' primer and a J-beta primer mix, a second PCR proceeded for 7 to 11 cycles. TCRdb analysed the 5' RACE reads with MiXCR anew, one entry per CDR3 protein. The data hold 910,000 or so distinct CDR3 sequences, with approximately 50% observed a single time. Material for sequencing was blood. These receptors all come from a woman aged 60 to 75 in good health.

This rearrangement joins TRBV6-6 to TRBJ2-7, with 8 bases fitting TRBD2. Per germline, CDR1 MNHNY and CDR2 SVGAGI (reference sequence). Unmatched junction bases numbered 11, after V lost 2 bases and J lost 5 bases. This CDR3 spans 16 amino acids. The DNA for the CDR3 is TGTGCCAGCAGTTACGTCCTGAGCGGGAGTCCCCACGAGCAGTACTTC. Translation: CASSYVLSGSPHEQYF.

This rearrangement joins TRBV6-2 or TRBV6-3 to TRBJ2-1; TRBD2 aligns across 7 bases. CDR1 and CDR2 (germline): MNHEY, SVGEGT. This CDR3 has 15 amino acids. After removal of 7 bases from V and 3 bases from J, the junction contained 9 bases not matched to a gene. In DNA, the CDR3 is TGTGCCAGCAACCAGGGAGGGTTTGGCTACAATGAGCAGTTCTTC. Encoded protein: CASNQGGFGYNEQFF.

Ten or more counts support this clonotype. The rearrangement links TRBV29-1 to TRBJ1-1; perhaps TRBD1 as D (5 bases). Germline-derived CDR1 and CDR2 are SQVTM and ANQGSEA. The CDR3 is 13 residues long. V shed 7 bases and J shed 4 bases, with 16 bases lying between them. CDR3 sequence: CSAHLWGGTEAFF. The CDR3 DNA is TGCAGCGCTCACCTGTGGGGGGGCACTGAAGCTTTCTTT.

The J gene is TRBJ2-2, the V gene TRBV10-3; D gene uncertain. Germline V lookup: CDR1 ENHRY, CDR2 SYGVKD. The CDR3 spans 14 residues. Trimming removed 11 bases from V and 3 bases from J, with 16 bases in between. CDR3 sequence: CAAAGGTYTGELFF. The CDR3, as DNA: TGTGCCGCCGCCGGCGGAACGTACACCGGGGAGCTGTTTTTT.

The CDR3 reads CASGDLTDTQYF. The DNA of the CDR3 is TGTGCCAGCGGGGATCTAACAGATACGCAGTATTTT. V is TRBV7-9 and J is TRBJ2-3; unclear D gene. The germline V and J ends were trimmed by 8 bases and 3 bases, with 9 bases remaining between them. The germline V gene has CDR1 SEHNR and CDR2 FQNEAQ (reference sequence). The CDR3 has 12 amino acids.

The chain has TRBV3-1 and TRBJ2-5, with 7 bases aligning to TRBD1. This CDR3 is built from 14 residues. CDR1 and CDR2 (germline): LGHDT, YNNKEL (reference sequence). J lost 5 bases, V lost 1 base, and 4 bases had no gene match. CDR3 DNA: TGTGCCAGCAGCCAAGTGACAGGGAAGGAGACCCAGTACTTC. Its protein is CASSQVTGKETQYF.

This clonotype was seen a few times. The rearrangement links TRBV7-2 to TRBJ2-7; weak D call: TRBD1 (6 bases). The CDR3 is 16 residues long. The germline V and J ends were trimmed by 1 base and 3 bases, with 16 bases remaining between them. Germline V CDR1 and CDR2: SGHTA, FQGNSA. Written as DNA, the CDR3 is TGTGCCAGCAGCTTAGGGAGTAGGGGGTATGTCTACGAGCAGTACTTC. Amino acids: CASSLGSRGYVYEQYF.

The chain carries TRBV4-3 and TRBJ2-3; 7 bases line up with TRBD2. The junction had 7 bases not matched to a gene; V was cut back by 0 bases and J by 4 bases. Looked up from germline, CDR1 is LGHNA and CDR2 is YSLEER. This CDR3 region has 16 residues. The CDR3 loop reads CASSQDTGGGADTQYF. For the CDR3, the DNA is TGCGCCAGCAGCCAAGATACGGGAGGTGGGGCAGATACGCAGTATTTT.

J is TRBJ2-5 and V is TRBV7-2; no clear D. The J call is doubtful: the DNA matches TRBJ2-7 better. There are 16 residues in the CDR3. Per germline, CDR1 SGHTA and CDR2 FQGNSA. The CDR3 DNA reads TGTGCCAGCAGCCCCAGCCGACGACGGTTTAATAACGAGCAGTACTTC. It yields the protein CASSPSRRRFNNEQYF.

This clonotype has more than one count but fewer than ten. One end of the junction varies from germline; a read error may be responsible. The chain recombines TRBV29-1 with TRBJ1-2; D remains ambiguous. The CDR3 length is 10 residues. The germline V gene encodes CDR1 SQVTM and CDR2 ANQGSEA. CDR3 loop: CSVELDGYTF. The CDR3 DNA reads as TGCAGCGTCGAGCTGGATGGCTACACTTTC.

This clonotype was recorded at least ten times. V usage is TRBV29-1 and J usage is TRBJ2-7; 8 nucleotides align to TRBD1. Unmatched junction bases numbered 3, after V lost 6 bases and J lost 11 bases. Germline assignment: CDR1 SQVTM and CDR2 ANQGSEA. The CDR3 is made up of 9 amino acids. The CDR3 spells CSVADREYF. The CDR3 DNA follows: TGCAGCGTCGCGGACAGGGAGTACTTC.

In this sample, this clonotype turned up a few times. This chain links TRBV7-9 with TRBJ2-3, with 7 bases that match TRBD1. J was trimmed by 1 base and V by 1 base; bases with no gene match: 8. The germline CDR1 and CDR2 sequences are SEHNR and FQNEAQ (reference sequence). This CDR3 is 17 amino acids long. The CDR3 here is CASSLGASGGRTDTQYF. The CDR3 DNA reads as TGTGCCAGCAGCTTAGGCGCCTCAGGGGGTCGCACAGATACGCAGTATTTT.

In the case of this clonotype: This may come from a read error, since a much larger clone is one base off. The chain couples TRBV28 to TRBJ2-1, with D perhaps TRBD2 (6 bases). The CDR3 totals 14 residues. V was shortened by 6 bases and J by 9 bases, with 18 bases between the two germline ends. Germline CDR1 is MDHEN and CDR2 is SYDVKM. The CDR3 bases are TGTGCCAGCAGGGAGGGGTTACTCCACTCTGAGCAGTTCTTC. It translates to CASREGLLHSEQFF.

The chain is built from TRBV3-1 and TRBJ1-2; D is unclear. The CDR3 is made up of 12 amino acids. The germline V gene encodes CDR1 LGHDT and CDR2 YNNKEL (reference sequence). V shed 3 bases and J shed 4 bases, with 6 bases lying between them. The CDR3: CASSQGIYGYTF. CDR3 sequence (DNA): TGTGCCAGCAGCCAGGGAATCTATGGCTACACCTTC.

V usage is TRBV5-1 and J usage is TRBJ2-1; possibly TRBD2 for D (6 bases). The V end lost 4 bases, the J end lost 8 bases, and 19 bases lay between the germline ends. The V gene's germline CDR1 is SGHRS and CDR2 YFSETQ. The CDR3 loop spans 15 amino acids. As DNA, the CDR3 is TGCGCCAGCAGCCACCGGGACTCATCTAGGGATGAGCAGTTCTTC. Protein product: CASSHRDSSRDEQFF. The variable domain in full, with the rest retrieved from reference TRBV5-1 and TRBJ2-1, is KAGVTQTPRYLIKTRGQQVTLSCSPISGHRSVSWYQQTPGQGLQFLFEYFSETQRNKGNFPGRFSGRQFSNSRSEMNVSTLELGDSALYLCASSHRDSSRDEQFFGPGTRLTVL.

The V call is TRBV7-9, the J call TRBJ2-2; no reliable D call. V gave up 1 base and J gave up 1 base, with 7 bases separating them. The CDR3 consists of 15 residues. Germline values: CDR1 SEHNR, CDR2 FQNEAQ (reference sequence). The CDR3 spells CASSLVGLNTGELFF. The CDR3 DNA reads as TGTGCCAGCAGCTTAGTAGGTTTGAACACCGGGGAGCTGTTTTTT.

This clonotype was seen a single time. The chain has TRBV25-1 and TRBJ2-5; D possibly corresponds to TRBD2 (6 bases). The DNA matches TRBJ2-7 better at its end, which makes the J call doubtful. The CDR3 loop spans 16 amino acids. Germline CDR1 is MGHDK and CDR2 is SYGVNS. CDR3 region: CASSATPTGVYDEQYF. CDR3 bases: TGTGCCAGCAGCGCTACCCCTACGGGAGTCTATGACGAGCAGTACTTC.

The chain combines TRBV7-2 with TRBJ1-5; TRBD1 might be the D (6 bases). The CDR3 is made up of 15 amino acids. The germline V gene has CDR1 SGHTA and CDR2 FQGNSA. Trimming left V 3 bases short and J 3 bases short, with 12 bases between. The CDR3 coding sequence is TGTGCCAGCAGCTTGGGTGGACAGCACAATCAGCCCCAGCATTTT. It yields the protein CASSLGGQHNQPQHF.

This clonotype was observed a few times. The chain combines TRBV28 with TRBJ1-2, with D maybe TRBD1 (6 bases). The CDR3 spans 13 residues. Germline lookup yields CDR1 MDHEN and CDR2 SYDVKM. Trimming removed 6 bases at V and 4 bases at J, with 12 bases between. The CDR3 DNA is TGTGCCAGCAGGGACGGGGGCACCTATGGCTACACCTTC. Residues: CASRDGGTYGYTF.

Remarks on this clonotype: A read error may account for a junction end that differs from germline. V and J are TRBV30 and TRBJ2-7, with D possibly matching TRBD2 (5 bases). The germline V gene encodes CDR1 GTSNPN and CDR2 SVGIG (reference sequence). There are 12 residues in the CDR3. CDR3 region: CAGSPGSYEQYF. The CDR3, as DNA: TGTGCCGGGAGTCCGGGATCCTACGAGCAGTACTTC.

This clonotype has only a few counts. The gene calls are TRBV6-2 or TRBV6-3 and TRBJ2-5, with TRBD1 as a possible D gene (5 bases). This CDR3 spans 14 amino acids. Germline values: CDR1 MNHEY, CDR2 SVGEGT. Trimming removed 4 bases from V and 0 bases from J, with 9 bases in between. CDR3 nucleotides: TGTGCCAGCAGTTTATCGACAGACCAAGAGACCCAGTACTTC. It yields the protein CASSLSTDQETQYF.

The CDR3 region has the DNA TGTGCCAGCAGCGCTCCGGGACAATACAATGAGCAGTTCTTC. This gives the protein CASSAPGQYNEQFF. The rearrangement links TRBV7-2 to TRBJ2-1, with a tentative D call TRBD1 (6 bases). The CDR3 consists of 14 residues. V was cut by 5 bases and J by 4 bases, with 12 bases left in between. CDR1 is SGHTA, CDR2 FQGNSA, per germline.

This clonotype appeared a single time. This chain joins TRBV10-2 and TRBJ1-1; the match to TRBD1 covers 7 bases. After removal of 6 bases from V and 2 bases from J, the junction contained 6 bases not matched to a gene. Per the germline V gene, CDR1 is WSHSY and CDR2 is SAAADI. The CDR3 extends over 14 amino acids. As DNA, the CDR3 is TGCGCCAGCAGGGGGGACAGTCTCAACACTGAAGCTTTCTTT. It is translated as CASRGDSLNTEAFF.

The gene calls are TRBV18 and TRBJ2-4; tentative D call: TRBD2 (6 bases). Trimming left V 2 bases short and J 5 bases short, with 16 bases between. CDR1 is KGHSH, CDR2 LQKENI, per germline. The CDR3 sequence is 16 residues long. The CDR3 DNA reads TGTGCCAGCTCACCAGGGGCCGGGGGACTGCAAAACATTCAGTACTTC. It codes for CASSPGAGGLQNIQYF.

The rearrangement links TRBV4-2 to TRBJ2-1; D is ambiguous. V dropped 1 base and J dropped 3 bases, with 10 bases sitting between them. The CDR3 runs to 15 residues. In germline, CDR1 is LGHNA, CDR2 YNFKEQ. The CDR3 DNA sequence: TGTGCCAGCAGCCAAGTTTCCAACAACTACAATGAGCAGTTCTTC. Amino acids: CASSQVSNNYNEQFF.

The chain joins TRBV29-1 to TRBJ2-1; 7 bases fit TRBD2. The junction had 8 bases not matched to a gene; V was cut back by 7 bases and J by 5 bases. The CDR3 sequence is 13 residues long. In germline, CDR1 is SQVTM, CDR2 ANQGSEA. CDR3 bases: TGCAGCGGTGAGCTAGCGGATCACAATGAGCAGTTCTTC. Translated, it gives CSGELADHNEQFF.

The chain is built from TRBV20-1 and TRBJ2-2; D possibly matches TRBD1 or TRBD2 (6 bases each). V lost 4 bases, J lost 1 base, and 16 bases lay in between. Germline lookup yields CDR1 DFQATT and CDR2 SNEGSKA (reference sequence). The length of the CDR3 is 16 residues. CDR3 in amino acids: CSAMIAGHLNTGELFF. CDR3 in DNA: TGCAGTGCTATGATTGCGGGACACTTGAACACCGGGGAGCTGTTTTTT.

The chain combines TRBV3-1 with TRBJ2-7, with D perhaps being TRBD1 or TRBD2 (5 bases each). Germline CDR1 is LGHDT and CDR2 is YNNKEL (reference sequence). The CDR3 runs to 14 residues. Trimming removed 1 base at V and 4 bases at J, with 11 bases between. For the CDR3, the DNA is TGTGCCAGCAGCCAAGGAGGGGCGGAATACGAGCAGTACTTC. Translating gives CASSQGGAEYEQYF.

This clonotype was observed a handful of times. V usage is TRBV6-1 and J usage is TRBJ2-7; D call uncertain. Germline V gene data show CDR1 as MNHNS and CDR2 as SASEGT. Trimming removed 8 bases at V and 4 bases at J, with 9 bases between. The CDR3 loop spans 11 amino acids. DNA for the CDR3: TGTGCCAGCCAAGAGGAGTACGAGCAGTACTTC. Its translation: CASQEEYEQYF.

There are a few counts of this clonotype. DNA of the CDR3: TGTGCCAGCAGTAGGGGACTTAAAAACATTCAGTACTTC. Translating gives CASSRGLKNIQYF. V usage is TRBV12-3 or TRBV12-4 and J usage is TRBJ2-4, with D perhaps matching TRBD2 (6 bases). Trimming shortened V by 5 bases and J by 4 bases, and 9 bases separated the two germline ends. The CDR3 has 13 amino acids.

The chain employs TRBV6-2 or TRBV6-3 and TRBJ2-7; D gene ambiguous. The germline gives CDR1 MNHEY, CDR2 SVGEGT. The germline V and J ends were trimmed by 6 bases and 7 bases, with 7 bases remaining between them. The CDR3 totals 10 residues. The CDR3 nucleotides are TGTGCCAGCAGGTATCAGGAGCAGTACTTC. Translating it yields CASRYQEQYF.